The 13 T cell receptor beta chains listed next were all sequenced from one sample in a study of CD8+ T cells in alopecia areata. Sequencing used cDNA as its template, made by extracting RNA and reverse transcribing it. TCRdb keeps only in-frame clones here, not all; method: immunoSEQ multiplex PCR. The sample has 110,000 or so clones; roughly 56% are singletons. Treatment noted: oral pan-JAK inhibitor, 5-10 mg twice daily. Sample: CD4+ T cells sorted from blood, taken at week 24, from a patient treated with tofacitinib. The receptors derive from a human donor with alopecia areata.

The chain uses TRBV9 and TRBJ2-1; 7 bases align to TRBD1. Germline lookup yields CDR1 SGDLS and CDR2 YYNGEE. The CDR3 extends over 16 amino acids. Trimming cost V 5 bases and J 1 base; bases outside gene matches: 9. The CDR3 loop is CASRWTSGGSYNEQFF. CDR3 sequence (DNA): TGTGCCAGCAGGTGGACCTCAGGGGGTTCCTACAATGAGCAGTTCTTC.

The CDR3 here is CASSVAGGASADTQYF. DNA of the CDR3: TGTGCCAGCAGCGTTGCCGGGGGGGCCTCGGCAGATACGCAGTATTTT. The chain has TRBV9 and TRBJ2-3, with 8 bases fitting TRBD2. The junction had 9 bases not matched to a gene; V was cut back by 2 bases and J by 4 bases. Germline V lookup: CDR1 SGDLS, CDR2 YYNGEE. The CDR3 extends over 16 amino acids.

J is TRBJ2-3 and V is TRBV9; TRBD2 matches 9 bases. Germline V gene data show CDR1 as SGDLS and CDR2 as YYNGEE. This CDR3 contains 16 residues. Trimming took 4 bases from V and 5 from J; bases not matched to a gene: 11. The CDR3 region is CASSPSGLAVVDTQYF. The CDR3 nucleotides are TGTGCCAGCAGCCCTTCGGGACTAGCCGTGGTAGATACGCAGTATTTT. The whole variable domain, filled in from reference TRBV9 and TRBJ2-3, reads DSGVTQTPKHLITATGQRVTLRCSPRSGDLSVYWYQQSLDQGLQFLIQYYNGEERAKGNILERFSAQQFPDLHSELNLSSLELGDSALYFCASSPSGLAVVDTQYFGPGTRLTVL.

This rearrangement joins TRBV19 to TRBJ2-1, with D tentatively TRBD1 or TRBD2 (5 bases each). This CDR3 spans 16 amino acids. Germline V lookup: CDR1 LNHDA, CDR2 SQIVND (reference sequence). V was cut by 4 bases and J by 0 bases, with 13 bases left in between. The CDR3 coding sequence is TGTGCCAGTAGTAAGGGGAGCGCTAACTCCTACAATGAGCAGTTCTTC. It encodes CASSKGSANSYNEQFF.

As to this clone: One junction end disagrees with the germline gene, perhaps due to a read error. V usage is TRBV7-7 and J usage is TRBJ2-5, with D uncertain. CDR1 is SSHAT, CDR2 FNYEAQ, per germline (reference sequence). The CDR3 is 13 residues long. The CDR3 DNA reads as TGTGCTAGCAGCCCTGACACACAAGAGACCCAGTACTTC. Encoded protein: CASSPDTQETQYF. The variable domain in full, completed from reference TRBV7-7 and TRBJ2-5, reads GAGVSQSPRYKVTKRGQDVTLRCDPISSHATLYWYQQALGQGPEFLTYFNYEAQPDKSGLPSDRFSAERPEGSISTLTIQRTEQRDSAMYRCASSPDTQETQYFGPGTRLLVL.

In this sample, this clone turned up a few times. DNA for the CDR3: TGCGCCAGCAGTTTGAGAGGGATCGCGACTAATGAAAAACTGTTTTTT. Translation: CASSLRGIATNEKLFF. The V gene is TRBV4-3, the J gene TRBJ1-4; D is unresolved. Per the germline V gene, CDR1 is LGHNA and CDR2 is YSLEER. This CDR3 spans 16 amino acids. Trimming shortened V by 6 bases and J by 2 bases, and 16 bases separated the two germline ends.

This clone appeared a single time. The genes are TRBV7-6 and TRBJ2-5; TRBD2 matches at 10 bases. The CDR3 runs 15 residues. The J segment lost 4 bases and the V segment lost 3 bases, leaving 5 bases of the junction unmatched. CDR1 and CDR2 from the germline V gene are SGHVS and FNYEAQ. CDR3 sequence reads: CASSLGASGGETQYF. The CDR3 nucleotides read TGTGCCAGCAGCTTGGGGGCTAGCGGGGGAGAGACCCAGTACTTC.

This clone was observed a handful of times. V usage is TRBV7-9 and J usage is TRBJ2-5; 9 nucleotides match TRBD1. J lost 5 bases, V lost 5 bases, and 9 bases had no gene match. The CDR3 sequence is 15 residues long. Germline-derived CDR1 and CDR2 are SEHNR and FQNEAQ (reference sequence). The CDR3 loop is CASSNRGQFQETQYF. For the CDR3, the DNA is TGTGCCAGCAGCAACAGGGGGCAGTTCCAGGAGACCCAGTACTTC.

This clone has a handful of counts. J is TRBJ2-2 and V is TRBV29-1; a weak D match, TRBD1 (6 bases). V lost 4 bases and J 7 bases, leaving 16 bases between the germline ends. The CDR3 runs 14 residues. Germline V CDR1 and CDR2: SQVTM, ANQGSEA. The CDR3 DNA reads as TGCAGCGTTGTAGGACAGAATAATGACGGGGAGCTGTTTTTT. Amino acids: CSVVGQNNDGELFF.

The rearrangement uses TRBV10-3 and TRBJ1-5; TRBD1 might be the D (5 bases). CDR1 is ENHRY, CDR2 SYGVKD, per germline. Trimming removed 4 bases from V and 7 bases from J, with 14 bases in between. This CDR3 has 14 amino acids. This chain's CDR3 is CAISGGDGGQPQHF. As DNA, the CDR3 is TGTGCCATCAGTGGAGGGGATGGAGGGCAGCCCCAGCATTTT.

The chain couples TRBV5-1 to TRBJ1-4; the match to TRBD1 covers 10 bases. This CDR3 has 14 residues. V lost 4 bases and J lost 5; bases outside the gene matches: 2. Germline V gene sequence: CDR1 SGHRS, CDR2 YFSETQ. The chain's CDR3 is CASSGGQGNEKLFF. The DNA for the CDR3 is TGCGCCAGCAGCGGGGGACAGGGGAATGAAAAACTGTTTTTT.

The chain joins TRBV19 to TRBJ1-2; 10 bases are shared with TRBD1. The CDR3 has 13 residues. Per germline, CDR1 LNHDA and CDR2 SQIVND (reference sequence). V was clipped by 10 bases and J by 6 bases; unmatched bases: 8. The CDR3 coding sequence is TGTGCCACCGAACGGGACAGGGGAAATGGCTACACCTTC. Amino acids: CATERDRGNGYTF.

This clone was counted between two and nine times. The CDR3 sequence is CASSQDRGRGFYGYTF. CDR3 DNA sequence: TGCGCCAGCAGCCAAGATAGAGGCAGGGGGTTCTATGGCTACACCTTC. The chain recombines TRBV4-3 with TRBJ1-2; 7 bases line up with TRBD1. V was pared by 0 bases and J by 4 bases, with 8 bases of the junction left unmatched. Germline values: CDR1 LGHNA, CDR2 YSLEER. The CDR3 sequence is 16 residues long.